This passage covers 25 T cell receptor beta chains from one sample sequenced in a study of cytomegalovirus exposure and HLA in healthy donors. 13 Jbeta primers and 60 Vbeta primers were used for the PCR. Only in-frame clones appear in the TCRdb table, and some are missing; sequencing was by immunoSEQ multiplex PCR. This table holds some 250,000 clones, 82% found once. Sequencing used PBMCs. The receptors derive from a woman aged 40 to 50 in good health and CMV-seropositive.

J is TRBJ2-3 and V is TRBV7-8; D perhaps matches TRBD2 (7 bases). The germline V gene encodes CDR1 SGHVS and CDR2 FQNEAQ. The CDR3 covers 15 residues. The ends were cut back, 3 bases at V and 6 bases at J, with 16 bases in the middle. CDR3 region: CASSLGRGAMDTQYF. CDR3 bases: TGTGCCAGCAGCTTGGGGAGGGGGGCAATGGATACGCAGTATTTT.

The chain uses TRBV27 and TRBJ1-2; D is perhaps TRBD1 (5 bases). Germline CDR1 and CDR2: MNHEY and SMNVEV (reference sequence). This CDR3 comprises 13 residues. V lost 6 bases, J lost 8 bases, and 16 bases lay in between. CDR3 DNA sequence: TGTGCCAGCAGCATCTCGGGCGCAGGGGGCTACACCTTC. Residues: CASSISGAGGYTF.

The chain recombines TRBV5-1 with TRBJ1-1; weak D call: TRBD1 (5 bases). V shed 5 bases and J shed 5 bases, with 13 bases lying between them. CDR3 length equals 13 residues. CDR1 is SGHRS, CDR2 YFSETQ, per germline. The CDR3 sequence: CASSSEGITEAFF. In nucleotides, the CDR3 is TGCGCCAGCAGTTCGGAGGGGATTACTGAAGCTTTCTTT. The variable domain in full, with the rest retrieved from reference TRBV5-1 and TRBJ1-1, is KAGVTQTPRYLIKTRGQQVTLSCSPISGHRSVSWYQQTPGQGLQFLFEYFSETQRNKGNFPGRFSGRQFSNSRSEMNVSTLELGDSALYLCASSSEGITEAFFGQGTRLTVV.

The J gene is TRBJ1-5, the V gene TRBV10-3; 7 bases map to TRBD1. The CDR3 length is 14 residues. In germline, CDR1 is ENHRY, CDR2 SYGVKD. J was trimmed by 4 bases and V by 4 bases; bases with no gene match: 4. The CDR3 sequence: CAISGQGMNQPQHF. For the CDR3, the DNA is TGTGCCATCAGTGGACAGGGCATGAATCAGCCCCAGCATTTT.

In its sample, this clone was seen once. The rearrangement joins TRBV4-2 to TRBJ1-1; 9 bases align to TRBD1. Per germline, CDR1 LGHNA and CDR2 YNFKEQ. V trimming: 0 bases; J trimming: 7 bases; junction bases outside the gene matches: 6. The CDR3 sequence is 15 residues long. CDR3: CASSQEQGAWGEAFF. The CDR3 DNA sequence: TGTGCCAGCAGCCAAGAACAGGGGGCCTGGGGTGAAGCTTTCTTT.

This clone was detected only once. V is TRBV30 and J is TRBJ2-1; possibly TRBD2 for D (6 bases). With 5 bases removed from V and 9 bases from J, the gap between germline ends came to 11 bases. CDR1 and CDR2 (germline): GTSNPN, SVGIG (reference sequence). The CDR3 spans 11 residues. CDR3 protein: CAWRLVTEQFF. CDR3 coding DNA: TGTGCCTGGCGACTAGTGACTGAGCAGTTCTTC.

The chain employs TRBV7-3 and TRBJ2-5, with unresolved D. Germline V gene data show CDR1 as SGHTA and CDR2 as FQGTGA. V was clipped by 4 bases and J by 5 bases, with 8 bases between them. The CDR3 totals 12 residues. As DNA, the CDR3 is TGTGCCAGCAGCTCCCGGTGGGAGACCCAGTACTTC. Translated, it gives CASSSRWETQYF.

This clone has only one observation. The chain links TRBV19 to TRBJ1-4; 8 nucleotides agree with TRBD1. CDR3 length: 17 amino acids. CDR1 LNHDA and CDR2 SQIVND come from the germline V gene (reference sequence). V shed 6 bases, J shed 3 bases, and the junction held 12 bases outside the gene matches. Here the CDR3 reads CASSKMTGAVANEKLFF. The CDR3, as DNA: TGTGCCAGTAGCAAAATGACAGGGGCCGTTGCTAATGAAAAACTGTTTTTT.

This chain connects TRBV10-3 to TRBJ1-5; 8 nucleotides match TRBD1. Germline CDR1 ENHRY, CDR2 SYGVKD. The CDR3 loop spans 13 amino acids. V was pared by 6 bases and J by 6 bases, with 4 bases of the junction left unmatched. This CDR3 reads CAISLTGAQPQHF. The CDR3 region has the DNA TGTGCCATCAGCTTGACAGGGGCTCAGCCCCAGCATTTT.

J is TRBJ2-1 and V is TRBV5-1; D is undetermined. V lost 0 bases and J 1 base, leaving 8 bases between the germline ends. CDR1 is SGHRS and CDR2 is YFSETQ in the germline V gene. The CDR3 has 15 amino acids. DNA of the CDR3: TGCGCCAGCAGCTTGGGGGCACAATCCTACAATGAGCAGTTCTTC. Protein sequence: CASSLGAQSYNEQFF.

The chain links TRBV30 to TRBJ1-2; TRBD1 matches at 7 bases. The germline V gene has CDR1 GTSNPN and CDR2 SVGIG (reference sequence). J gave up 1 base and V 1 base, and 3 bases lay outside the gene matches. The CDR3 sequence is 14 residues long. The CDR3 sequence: CAWSDRGFNYGYTF. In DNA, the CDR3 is TGTGCCTGGAGTGACAGGGGCTTTAACTATGGCTACACCTTC.

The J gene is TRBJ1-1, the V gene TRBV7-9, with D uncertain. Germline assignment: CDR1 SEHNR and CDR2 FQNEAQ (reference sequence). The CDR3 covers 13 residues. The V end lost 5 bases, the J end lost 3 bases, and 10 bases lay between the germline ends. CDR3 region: CASSPPRDTEAFF. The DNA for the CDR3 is TGTGCCAGCAGCCCACCCCGGGACACTGAAGCTTTCTTT.

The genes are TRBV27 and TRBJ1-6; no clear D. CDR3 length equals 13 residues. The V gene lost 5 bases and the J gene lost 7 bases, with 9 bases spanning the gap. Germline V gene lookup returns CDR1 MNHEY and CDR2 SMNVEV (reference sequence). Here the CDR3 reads CASSLALNSPLHF. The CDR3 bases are TGTGCCAGCAGTCTAGCCCTCAATTCACCCCTCCACTTT.

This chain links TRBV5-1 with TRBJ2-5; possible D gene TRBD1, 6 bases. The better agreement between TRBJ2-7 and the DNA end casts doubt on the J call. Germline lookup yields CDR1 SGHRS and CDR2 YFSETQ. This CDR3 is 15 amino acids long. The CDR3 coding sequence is TGCGCCAGCAGCGCCTTACAGGGCTCTACGTACGAGCAGTACTTC. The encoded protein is CASSALQGSTYEQYF.

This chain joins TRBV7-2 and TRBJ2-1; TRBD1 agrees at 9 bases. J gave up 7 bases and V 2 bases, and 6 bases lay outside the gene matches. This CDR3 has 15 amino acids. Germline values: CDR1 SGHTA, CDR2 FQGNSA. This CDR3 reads CASSLRDRVDNEQFF. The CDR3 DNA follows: TGTGCCAGCAGCTTACGGGACAGGGTTGATAATGAGCAGTTCTTC. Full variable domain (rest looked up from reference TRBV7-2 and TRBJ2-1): GAGVSQSPSNKVTEKGKDVELRCDPISGHTALYWYRQSLGQGLEFLIYFQGNSAPDKSGLPSDRFSAERTGGSVSTLTIQRTQQEDSAVYLCASSLRDRVDNEQFFGPGTRLTVL.

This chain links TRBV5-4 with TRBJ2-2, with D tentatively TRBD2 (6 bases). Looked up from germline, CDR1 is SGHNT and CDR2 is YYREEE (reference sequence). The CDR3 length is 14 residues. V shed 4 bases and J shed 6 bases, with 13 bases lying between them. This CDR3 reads CASSLRLVAGELFF. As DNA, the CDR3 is TGTGCCAGCAGCCTACGACTAGTAGCCGGGGAGCTGTTTTTT.

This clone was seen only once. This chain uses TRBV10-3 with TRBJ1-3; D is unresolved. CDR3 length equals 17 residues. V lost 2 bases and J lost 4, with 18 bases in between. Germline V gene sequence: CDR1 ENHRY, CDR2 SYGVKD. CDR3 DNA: TGTGCCATCAGTGAGGAGGAGGGTGGCTTCGTAGGAAACACCATATATTTT. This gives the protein CAISEEEGGFVGNTIYF.

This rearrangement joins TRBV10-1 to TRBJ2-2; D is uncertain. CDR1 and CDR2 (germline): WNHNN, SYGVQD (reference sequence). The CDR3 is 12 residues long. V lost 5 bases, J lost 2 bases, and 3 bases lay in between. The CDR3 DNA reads TGCGCCAGCAGTATAAACACCGGGGAGCTGTTTTTT. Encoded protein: CASSINTGELFF.

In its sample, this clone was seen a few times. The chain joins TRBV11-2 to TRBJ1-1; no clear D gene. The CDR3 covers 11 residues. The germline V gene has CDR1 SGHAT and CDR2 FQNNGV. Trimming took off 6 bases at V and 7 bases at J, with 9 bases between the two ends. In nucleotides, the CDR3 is TGTGCCAGCAGAGGAGTAAGTGAAGCTTTCTTT. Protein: CASRGVSEAFF.

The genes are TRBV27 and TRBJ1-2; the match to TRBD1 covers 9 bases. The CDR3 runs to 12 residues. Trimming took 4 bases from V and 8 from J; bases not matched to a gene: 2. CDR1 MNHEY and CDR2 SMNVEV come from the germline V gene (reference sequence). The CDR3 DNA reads TGTGCCAGCAGTTCGGACAGGGGCGGCTACACCTTC. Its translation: CASSSDRGGYTF.

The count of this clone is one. This CDR3 reads CASSQVTAAFSSYEQYF. CDR3 sequence (DNA): TGCGCCAGCAGCCAAGTTACAGCAGCCTTCAGCTCCTACGAGCAGTACTTC. The chain combines TRBV4-1 with TRBJ2-7; D gene uncertain. The V end lost 1 base, the J end lost 0 bases, and 16 bases lay between the germline ends. CDR3 size: 17 residues. Germline V gives CDR1 MGHRA, CDR2 YSYEKL.

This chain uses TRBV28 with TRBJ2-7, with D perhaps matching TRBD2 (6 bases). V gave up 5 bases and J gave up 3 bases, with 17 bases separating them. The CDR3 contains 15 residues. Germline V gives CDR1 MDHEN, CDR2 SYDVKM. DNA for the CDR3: TGTGCCAGCAGTCCCGTCGGGGGAAATTACTACGAGCAGTACTTC. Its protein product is CASSPVGGNYYEQYF. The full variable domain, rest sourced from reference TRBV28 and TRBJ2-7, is DVKVTQSSRYLVKRTGEKVFLECVQDMDHENMFWYRQDPGLGLRLIYFSYDVKMKEKGDIPEGYSVSREKKERFSLILESASTNQTSMYLCASSPVGGNYYEQYFGPGTRLTVT.

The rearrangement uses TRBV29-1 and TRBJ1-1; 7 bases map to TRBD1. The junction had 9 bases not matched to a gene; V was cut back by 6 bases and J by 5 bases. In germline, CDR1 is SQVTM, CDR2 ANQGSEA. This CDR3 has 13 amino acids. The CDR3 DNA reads TGCAGCGTCATACAGGGGCAGGGGACTGAAGCTTTCTTT. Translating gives CSVIQGQGTEAFF.

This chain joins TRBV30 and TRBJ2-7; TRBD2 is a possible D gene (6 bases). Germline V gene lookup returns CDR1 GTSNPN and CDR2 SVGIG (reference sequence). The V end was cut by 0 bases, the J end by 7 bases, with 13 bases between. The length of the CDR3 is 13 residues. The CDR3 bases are TGTGCCTGGAGTGTTTCCAGAAGCGGGGAGCAGTACTTC. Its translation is CAWSVSRSGEQYF.

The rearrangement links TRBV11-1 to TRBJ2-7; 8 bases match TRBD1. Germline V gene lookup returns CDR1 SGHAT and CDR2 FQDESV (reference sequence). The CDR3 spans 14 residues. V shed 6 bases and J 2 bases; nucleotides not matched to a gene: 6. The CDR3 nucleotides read TGTGCCAGCAGTTCCGGGACAGGACCCTACGAGCAGTACTTC. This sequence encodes CASSSGTGPYEQYF.